The subject of this entry is one T cell receptor (beta chain). The sample belongs to a study of metastatic and nonmetastatic thyroid tumors. Among the patients, none had received any treatment before thyroid surgery. The ends were cut back, 4 bases at V and 2 bases at J, with 15 bases in the middle. Germline V lookup: CDR1 SGHAT, CDR2 FQDESV (reference sequence). The CDR3 loop spans 15 amino acids. TCRdb re-called the PCR reads via MiXCR. This table holds fewer than 40,000 clones, about 30% found once. Sample: tumor tissue. The sequence was collected from a female donor with papillary thyroid cancer or a benign thyroid nodule (not recorded which). Some clones in this sample may be carry-over from other donors' samples. This chain connects TRBV11-1 to TRBJ2-7; tentatively, D is TRBD2 (6 bases). The CDR3 sequence is CASSSSGTGAYEQYF. DNA for the CDR3: TGTGCCAGCAGCTCCTCAGGGACTGGGGCCTACGAGCAGTACTTC.